What follows is one TCR beta chain and its context. Libraries were prepared by immunoSEQ multiplex PCR; TCRdb keeps only in-frame clonotypes and omits some of them. Among about 79,000 clones listed, 75% to 95% were seen once. The data originate from a study of T cell changes during pregnancy in multiple sclerosis. V lost 0 bases and J 7 bases, leaving 11 bases between the germline ends. The CDR3 contains 14 residues. The germline CDR1 and CDR2 sequences are SGDLS and YYNGEE. This material consisted of CD4+ T cells from peripheral blood mononuclear cells, taken in the second trimester of pregnancy. The clonotype originates from a female donor with multiple sclerosis, enrolled in a pregnancy study. J is TRBJ2-1 and V is TRBV9; perhaps TRBD2 as D (5 bases). The CDR3 DNA reads as TGTGCCAGCAGCGTAGGCAGGCCGGGAAATGAGCAGTTCTTC. Translated, it gives CASSVGRPGNEQFF.